This entry lists 30 T cell receptor beta chains sequenced from one sample in a study of shared clonotypes between healthy human individuals. Sequenced by immunoSEQ multiplex PCR; TCRdb stores in-frame clones only, minus some. This table has a few million clones, 85% to 95% appearing once. The specimen sequenced was naive CD4+ T cells from PBMCs. Subset meaning: CD45RA+ positively selected. These receptors all come from a young man in good health. Some clones in this sample may be carry-over from other donors' samples.

The chain joins TRBV9 to TRBJ1-3; D unclear. From germline, CDR1 is SGDLS and CDR2 YYNGEE. The V gene lost 0 bases and the J gene lost 2 bases, with 9 bases spanning the gap. The CDR3 runs 15 residues. The CDR3 nucleotides are TGTGCCAGCAGCGTAGGGTGGGATGCTGGAAACACCATATATTTT. It encodes CASSVGWDAGNTIYF.

V usage is TRBV19 and J usage is TRBJ1-5; D not certain. V dropped 3 bases and J dropped 1 base, with 16 bases sitting between them. The germline CDR1 and CDR2 sequences are LNHDA and SQIVND (reference sequence). The CDR3 covers 17 residues. DNA of the CDR3: TGTGCCAGTAGTATGGATCAGGCGACGGTGAGCAATCAGCCCCAGCATTTT. It translates to CASSMDQATVSNQPQHF. The full variable domain, with the rest looked up from reference TRBV19 and TRBJ1-5, is DGGITQSPKYLFRKEGQNVTLSCEQNLNHDAMYWYRQDPGQGLRLIYYSQIVNDFQKGDIAEGYSVSREKKESFPLTVTSAQKNPTAFYLCASSMDQATVSNQPQHFGDGTRLSIL.

This clone was found once. Within the sample, other DNA sequences also encode this same CDR3. V and J are TRBV30 and TRBJ1-5; D gene ambiguous. The CDR3 is 13 residues long. The germline CDR1 and CDR2 sequences are GTSNPN and SVGIG (reference sequence). The V gene lost 0 bases and the J gene lost 4 bases, with 7 bases spanning the gap. The CDR3 bases are TGTGCCTGGAGTGTGAGGAATAATCAGCCCCAGCATTTT. It yields the protein CAWSVRNNQPQHF.

V and J are TRBV9 and TRBJ2-2; D possibly matches TRBD1 or TRBD2 (6 bases each). Germline values: CDR1 SGDLS, CDR2 YYNGEE. The CDR3 covers 16 residues. Trimming took off 2 bases at V and 4 bases at J, with 15 bases between the two ends. CDR3 DNA: TGTGCCAGCAGCGTTACTAGGGGGGTTGTCACCGGGGAGCTGTTTTTT. Its protein product is CASSVTRGVVTGELFF.

This chain uses TRBV5-4 with TRBJ2-7, with D perhaps matching TRBD2 (5 bases). The germline gives CDR1 SGHNT, CDR2 YYREEE (reference sequence). Trimming shortened V by 0 bases and J by 6 bases, and 22 bases separated the two germline ends. There are 17 residues in the CDR3. Here the CDR3 reads CASSLEDFPPPPGEQYF. The CDR3 coding sequence is TGTGCCAGCAGCTTGGAGGACTTCCCGCCGCCCCCCGGCGAGCAGTACTTC.

The chain carries TRBV30 and TRBJ2-2; D call uncertain. CDR3 length equals 13 residues. Germline-derived CDR1 and CDR2 are GTSNPN and SVGIG (reference sequence). Deletions cut 6 bases from V and 0 bases from J, with 8 bases between. CDR3 residues: CACRYPNTGELFF. The CDR3 DNA reads TGTGCCTGCCGGTACCCGAACACCGGGGAGCTGTTTTTT.

The rearrangement joins TRBV9 to TRBJ2-1, with 9 nucleotides matching TRBD2. The trim removed 7 bases at V and 8 bases at J, leaving 10 bases unmatched. CDR1 and CDR2 (germline): SGDLS, YYNGEE. The CDR3 is 14 residues long. CDR3 sequence: CASSGTSIVYEQFF. For the CDR3, the DNA is TGTGCCAGCTCCGGGACTAGCATTGTTTATGAGCAGTTCTTC.

The V gene is TRBV5-1, the J gene TRBJ2-5, with D unclear. This CDR3 is built from 12 residues. Deletions cut 4 bases from V and 4 bases from J, with 8 bases between. CDR1 and CDR2 from the germline V gene are SGHRS and YFSETQ. Here the CDR3 DNA reads TGCGCCAGCAGCGTCTATGGAGAGACCCAGTACTTC. Its protein is CASSVYGETQYF.

This clone was recorded once. The rearrangement joins TRBV15 to TRBJ2-7; TRBD2 is a possible D gene (6 bases). The ends were cut back, 8 bases at V and 7 bases at J, with 18 bases in the middle. CDR1 LNHNV and CDR2 YYDKDF come from the germline V gene (reference sequence). The CDR3 totals 13 residues. Here the CDR3 reads CATGGTGSGEQYF. CDR3 in DNA: TGTGCCACCGGAGGGACTGGCTCGGGGGAGCAGTACTTC. The entire variable domain, with the rest obtained from reference TRBV15 and TRBJ2-7, is as follows: DAMVIQNPRYQVTQFGKPVTLSCSQTLNHNVMYWYQQKSSQAPKLLFHYYDKDFNNEADTPDNFQSRRPNTSFCFLDIRSPGLGDTAMYLCATGGTGSGEQYFGPGTRLTVT.

The chain uses TRBV19 and TRBJ1-2; no clear D. V was pared by 3 bases and J by 4 bases, with 18 bases between. CDR3 length: 16 amino acids. Looked up from germline, CDR1 is LNHDA and CDR2 is SQIVND (reference sequence). CDR3 DNA: TGTGCCAGTAGTATCATTGGCTGGGAAACATCCTATGGCTACACCTTC. Translating gives CASSIIGWETSYGYTF.

The J gene is TRBJ2-7, the V gene TRBV2; 9 bases align to TRBD1. V gave up 6 bases and J gave up 2 bases; unmatched junction bases: 5. There are 14 residues in the CDR3. The germline V gene encodes CDR1 SNHLY and CDR2 FYNNEI. The CDR3 coding sequence is TGTGCCAGCAGGCCGGGACAGGGTCCCTACGAGCAGTACTTC. Encoded protein: CASRPGQGPYEQYF.

This sequence joins TRBV6-5 and TRBJ2-4; TRBD1 matches 9 bases. Germline V gives CDR1 MNHEY, CDR2 SVGAGI. Trimming at V came to 5 bases and at J to 8 bases, leaving 10 bases not matched to a gene. This CDR3 region has 15 residues. The CDR3 reads CASSLTGTGLDIQYF. The CDR3 DNA follows: TGTGCCAGCAGTCTTACCGGGACAGGGCTAGACATTCAGTACTTC.

This rearrangement joins TRBV9 to TRBJ2-5, with D possibly TRBD1 on 5 matching bases. This CDR3 contains 15 residues. V lost 1 base and J 5 bases, leaving 15 bases between the germline ends. Germline V gene data show CDR1 as SGDLS and CDR2 as YYNGEE. Here the CDR3 DNA reads TGTGCCAGCAGCGTATCTCCACAGGTGTTCGAGACCCAGTACTTC. It yields the protein CASSVSPQVFETQYF.

V gene TRBV2 combines with J gene TRBJ1-5; D is perhaps TRBD1 (6 bases). Trimming took 3 bases from V and 5 from J, leaving 8 bases between them. The CDR3 consists of 13 residues. The germline V gene has CDR1 SNHLY and CDR2 FYNNEI. CDR3 protein: CASSDDRYQPQHF. CDR3 DNA sequence: TGTGCCAGCAGTGATGACAGGTATCAGCCCCAGCATTTT.

The chain has TRBV15 and TRBJ2-2; D gene uncertain. CDR3 size: 16 residues. With 0 bases removed from V and 2 bases from J, the gap between germline ends came to 10 bases. Germline lookup yields CDR1 LNHNV and CDR2 YYDKDF (reference sequence). CDR3 sequence reads: CATSREVPINTGELFF. CDR3 in DNA: TGTGCCACCAGCAGAGAAGTTCCCATTAACACCGGGGAGCTGTTTTTT.

J is TRBJ1-6 and V is TRBV28; 12 nucleotides match TRBD1. The V gene end was trimmed by 6 bases and the J gene end by 8 bases; junction bases not matched to a gene: 2. Germline lookup yields CDR1 MDHEN and CDR2 SYDVKM. The CDR3 consists of 14 residues. The DNA of the CDR3 is TGTGCCAGCAGGGGACAGGGGGCTTATTCACCCCTCCACTTT. It encodes CASRGQGAYSPLHF.

The gene calls are TRBV10-3 and TRBJ2-2; 12 nucleotides agree with TRBD2. Germline V gene data show CDR1 as ENHRY and CDR2 as SYGVKD. CDR3 length: 14 residues. With V trimmed by 9 bases and J by 1 base, 0 bases remained unmatched. The CDR3 here is CAMGLAGNTGELFF. The CDR3 DNA sequence: TGTGCCATGGGACTAGCGGGGAACACCGGGGAGCTGTTTTTT.

This clone has a single count. CDR3 amino acids: CALLPPGVAHTDTQYF. The CDR3 DNA sequence: TGTGCCTTACTCCCCCCCGGGGTAGCCCACACAGATACGCAGTATTTT. The chain uses TRBV28 and TRBJ2-3, with a possible D match to TRBD2 (5 bases). Trimming cost V 11 bases and J 2 bases, with 23 bases left between them. CDR1 and CDR2 from the germline V gene are MDHEN and SYDVKM. The CDR3 totals 16 residues.

This clone was seen more than once but under ten times. In nucleotides, the CDR3 is TGTGCCAGCAGTTACTTGTACACTGAAGCTTTCTTT. It is translated as CASSYLYTEAFF. This rearrangement joins TRBV6-6 to TRBJ1-1; D remains ambiguous. Trimming pared 1 base from V and 3 bases from J, leaving 3 bases between. Germline assignment: CDR1 MNHNY and CDR2 SVGAGI (reference sequence). There are 12 residues in the CDR3.

The chain employs TRBV7-3 and TRBJ2-7, with D perhaps being TRBD1 or TRBD2 (5 bases each). V was trimmed by 4 bases and J by 6 bases, leaving 16 bases between them. The germline V gene has CDR1 SGHTA and CDR2 FQGTGA. This CDR3 is built from 14 residues. For the CDR3, the DNA is TGTGCCAGCAGCTCAGACCGCCAGGGAGCCGAGCAGTACTTC. This codes for CASSSDRQGAEQYF. The variable domain in full, with the rest retrieved from reference TRBV7-3 and TRBJ2-7, is GAGVSQTPSNKVTEKGKYVELRCDPISGHTALYWYRQSLGQGPEFLIYFQGTGAADDSGLPNDRFFAVRPEGSVSTLKIQRTERGDSAVYLCASSSDRQGAEQYFGPGTRLTVT.

In the case of this clone: Other DNA sequences in the same sample also yield this CDR3. The V call is TRBV2, the J call TRBJ2-5; D is unclear. Trimming pared 6 bases from V and 0 bases from J, leaving 5 bases between. CDR3 length: 12 residues. Germline V gives CDR1 SNHLY, CDR2 FYNNEI. The CDR3 region is CASRTDQETQYF. In nucleotides, the CDR3 is TGTGCCAGCAGGACCGACCAAGAGACCCAGTACTTC.

This chain's CDR3 is CASSFPFSIQETQYF. The CDR3, as DNA: TGTGCCAGCAGCTTTCCCTTTTCAATTCAAGAGACCCAGTACTTC. This chain connects TRBV7-9 to TRBJ2-5; D unclear. Germline V gene data show CDR1 as SEHNR and CDR2 as FQNEAQ (reference sequence). The CDR3 contains 15 residues. Trimming took 3 bases from V and 2 from J, leaving 13 bases between them. Combining the CDR3 with reference TRBV7-9 and TRBJ2-5 gives the whole variable domain DTGVSQNPRHKITKRGQNVTFRCDPISEHNRLYWYRQTLGQGPEFLTYFQNEAQLEKSRLLSDRFSAERPKGSFSTLEIQRTEQGDSAMYLCASSFPFSIQETQYFGPGTRLLVL.

This rearrangement joins TRBV5-8 to TRBJ2-7, with 8 bases fitting TRBD2. CDR1 and CDR2 (germline): SGHTS, YDEGEE. The CDR3 is 13 amino acids. J gave up 4 bases and V 3 bases, and 3 bases lay outside the gene matches. The CDR3 sequence is CASSSGGWYEQYF. CDR3 sequence (DNA): TGTGCCAGCAGCTCGGGGGGGTGGTACGAGCAGTACTTC.

This chain links TRBV2 with TRBJ2-3, with D perhaps TRBD1 (6 bases). CDR3 size: 14 residues. Per the germline V gene, CDR1 is SNHLY and CDR2 is FYNNEI. Trimming stripped 4 bases from V and 3 bases from J, with 11 bases between. The CDR3 here is CASSANRETDTQYF. The CDR3 DNA reads TGTGCCAGCAGTGCGAACAGGGAAACAGATACGCAGTATTTT.

The CDR3, as DNA: TGTGCCAGCAGTGAGGGACAGGGCAGGGCTCAGCCCCAGCATTTT. Translated: CASSEGQGRAQPQHF. The chain employs TRBV25-1 and TRBJ1-5; 9 nucleotides align to TRBD1. The CDR3 is 15 amino acids. Trimming took 3 bases from V and 6 from J; bases not matched to a gene: 6. Germline V gives CDR1 MGHDK, CDR2 SYGVNS.

This chain links TRBV4-2 with TRBJ1-2; the match to TRBD1 covers 10 bases. Germline CDR1 reads LGHNA; CDR2 reads YNFKEQ. J was trimmed by 4 bases and V by 1 base; bases with no gene match: 3. The CDR3 is made up of 15 amino acids. DNA for the CDR3: TGTGCCAGCAGCCAAGGACAGGGGGCCACCTATGGCTACACCTTC. Translation: CASSQGQGATYGYTF.

The chain is built from TRBV7-6 and TRBJ1-1, with a weak D call TRBD1 (5 bases). CDR1 is SGHVS, CDR2 FNYEAQ, per germline. The germline V and J ends were trimmed by 6 bases and 0 bases, with 8 bases remaining between them. The CDR3 extends over 13 amino acids. The CDR3 bases are TGTGCCAGCAGTATGACAGTGAACACTGAAGCTTTCTTT. The encoded protein is CASSMTVNTEAFF.

This clone has just one count. The J gene is TRBJ2-6, the V gene TRBV5-6; TRBD1 aligns across 9 bases. The CDR3 contains 19 residues. Germline-derived CDR1 and CDR2 are SGHDT and YYEEEE. Unmatched junction bases numbered 11, after V lost 4 bases and J lost 0 bases. DNA for the CDR3: TGTGCCAGCAGCACTGGGCTGGGACAGGGTTTCTCTGGGGCCAACGTCCTGACTTTC. Protein sequence: CASSTGLGQGFSGANVLTF.

This rearrangement joins TRBV9 to TRBJ2-1; perhaps TRBD2 as D (6 bases). Looked up from germline, CDR1 is SGDLS and CDR2 is YYNGEE. This CDR3 region has 16 residues. V dropped 0 bases and J dropped 7 bases, with 17 bases sitting between them. CDR3 nucleotides: TGTGCCAGCAGCGTAGTTGGGGACTTCGTGGGAAATGAGCAGTTCTTC. It yields the protein CASSVVGDFVGNEQFF.

The V gene is TRBV10-3, the J gene TRBJ2-4; possibly TRBD2 for D (6 bases). The CDR3 covers 17 residues. V was shortened by 3 bases and J by 7 bases, with 22 bases between the two germline ends. Germline assignment: CDR1 ENHRY and CDR2 SYGVKD. This CDR3 reads CAISDRMEGGFRNIQYF. The CDR3 DNA reads TGTGCCATCAGTGATAGGATGGAGGGAGGATTTAGGAACATTCAGTACTTC.